This TCR beta chain was captured by sequencing in a study of cytomegalovirus exposure and HLA in healthy donors. This clone was seen more than once but under ten times. Its antigen remains unidentified. PCR primers comprised 60 Vbeta and 13 Jbeta primers. Method: immunoSEQ multiplex PCR; TCRdb's copy keeps in-frame clones and lacks some. Found here are some 100,000 clones, about 80% of them singletons; the top ten hold roughly 4%. The CDR3 loop spans 13 amino acids. Germline assignment: CDR1 MDHEN and CDR2 SYDVKM. The V gene lost 2 bases and the J gene lost 8 bases, with 11 bases spanning the gap. Study-level points and caveats: For presence/absence analyses, sequencing depth was assumed to be roughly uniform across donors. A later analysis associated 15,000 to 20,000 TCR beta sequences with HLA alleles at a 0.05 false discovery rate.

V and J are TRBV28 and TRBJ2-3; D gene unclear. This sequence originates from a middle-aged man in good health and CMV-seronegative. Sequencing was carried out using PBMCs. The CDR3 DNA reads TGTGCCAGCAGTTTAAAGAACCCCGGTACGCAGTATTTT. Translation gives CASSLKNPGTQYF.